This TCR beta chain came from a study of technical replicates of blood from a handful of donors. This clone was recorded once. Trimming took off 5 bases at V and 10 bases at J, with 13 bases between the two ends. This CDR3 is 13 amino acids long. Germline values: CDR1 SGHTS, CDR2 YDEGEE. TCRdb's table, derived via immunoSEQ multiplex PCR, lists solely in-frame clones and lacks some. Of 51,000 or so clones in the sample, around nine tenths were seen once. Sample: PBMCs. This clonotype originated in a human donor in good health. Some clones in this sample may be carry-over from other donors' samples. V usage is TRBV5-8 and J usage is TRBJ1-6; D perhaps matches TRBD1 (5 bases). The CDR3 region is CASSQMGLSPLHF. CDR3 nucleotides: TGTGCCAGCAGTCAAATGGGGCTCTCACCCCTCCACTTT.